What follows are 17 T cell receptor beta chains derived from one specimen sequenced in a study of vaccination and CD4 T cells after COVID-19. Scientists ran DNA taken from cultured CD4+ T cells through the Oncomine TCR Beta short-read assay for sequencing. TCRdb called the PCR reads again in MiXCR, with one record for every CDR3 protein. Among more than 20,000 distinct CDR3 sequences listed, approximately 40% were seen once. No antigen has been assigned to these receptors. The sample's treatment: approximately nine-day PBMC culture with coronavirus spike peptide pools or control peptides (ViraFEST assay). Input material: CD4+ T cells from blood, cultured in vitro. The receptors come from a human donor who had recovered from COVID-19.

The gene calls are TRBV7-8 and TRBJ2-5; 9 bases map to TRBD1. The V segment lost 5 bases and the J segment 4 bases; nucleotides outside the gene matches: 11. There are 16 residues in the CDR3. Germline CDR1 reads SGHVS; CDR2 reads FQNEAQ. The CDR3 here is CASSPLNRGLGETQYF. The CDR3 bases are TGTGCCAGCAGCCCATTAAACAGGGGGCTGGGAGAGACCCAGTACTTC.

This sequence joins TRBV20-1 and TRBJ2-1, with 10 bases aligning to TRBD2. CDR1 is DFQATT and CDR2 is SNEGSKA in the germline V gene (reference sequence). With 8 bases clipped from V and 7 bases from J, the junction kept 14 bases outside the gene matches. There are 15 residues in the CDR3. CDR3 loop: CSIYSGGSEGNEQFF. Here the CDR3 DNA reads TGCAGTATATATAGCGGGGGGTCAGAAGGTAATGAGCAGTTCTTC.

This rearrangement joins TRBV11-3 to TRBJ2-1, with D perhaps given as TRBD1 or TRBD2 (5 bases each). The CDR3 extends over 16 amino acids. V was pared by 6 bases and J by 5 bases, with 20 bases between. CDR1 SGHNT and CDR2 YENEEA come from the germline V gene. Here the CDR3 DNA reads TGTGCCAGCAGGGCAGGGTCGGGAACACAGCACAATGAGCAGTTCTTC. As protein: CASRAGSGTQHNEQFF.

The V and J genes are TRBV4-1 and TRBJ1-2, with D possibly matching TRBD1 (5 bases). The CDR3 runs to 16 residues. The V end lost 3 bases, the J end lost 0 bases, and 14 bases lay between the germline ends. Germline V lookup: CDR1 MGHRA, CDR2 YSYEKL. The CDR3 DNA is TGCGCCAGCAGCCAGACCGGGGCCTCCACTAACTATGGCTACACCTTC. Amino acids: CASSQTGASTNYGYTF.

As for this clonotype: The missing conserved phenylalanine or tryptophan at the end of this CDR3 makes a read error likely. This chain links TRBV2 with TRBJ1-1; D is uncertain. The germline gives CDR1 SNHLY, CDR2 FYNNEI. CDR3 size: 12 residues. Trimming stripped 1 base from V and 11 bases from J, with 11 bases between. The CDR3 spells CASSEEIWRAFL. CDR3 bases: TGTGCCAGCAGTGAAGAGATATGGAGGGCTTTCTTA.

In its sample, this clonotype was seen a few times. This chain uses TRBV27 with TRBJ2-1; D is possibly TRBD2 (6 bases). CDR3 length equals 14 residues. Per germline, CDR1 MNHEY and CDR2 SMNVEV (reference sequence). Trimming took 3 bases from V and 15 from J, leaving 21 bases between them. The CDR3 DNA sequence: TGTGCCAGCAGTTTGGGGCGATCCGGGACTCAGACGTTCTTC. Translation gives CASSLGRSGTQTFF.

The chain has TRBV6-1 and TRBJ2-2, with 11 bases that match TRBD1. V shed 5 bases and J 5 bases; nucleotides not matched to a gene: 7. The CDR3 runs 16 residues. CDR1 is MNHNS, CDR2 SASEGT, per germline. DNA for the CDR3: TGTGCCAGCAGTAGGACAGGGGGCGTTTGGACCGGGGAGCTGTTTTTT. Its translation: CASSRTGGVWTGELFF.

The chain recombines TRBV2 with TRBJ1-1, with TRBD1 matching over 8 bases. Germline CDR1 and CDR2: SNHLY and FYNNEI. The length of the CDR3 is 13 residues. V was clipped by 5 bases and J by 12 bases; unmatched bases: 11. The CDR3 sequence is CASSHEQGERSFF. Written as DNA, the CDR3 is TGTGCCAGCAGTCATGAACAGGGGGAGAGGTCTTTCTTT.

The chain is built from TRBV6-5 and TRBJ1-5, with 9 positions matching TRBD1. This CDR3 comprises 16 residues. With 4 bases clipped from V and 3 bases from J, the junction kept 7 bases outside the gene matches. Looked up from germline, CDR1 is MNHEY and CDR2 is SVGAGI. CDR3 in amino acids: CASSSSGTGYNQPQHF. In DNA, the CDR3 is TGTGCCAGCAGTTCCTCCGGGACAGGGTACAATCAGCCCCAGCATTTT.

V and J are TRBV6-5 and TRBJ2-7, with 9 bases identical to TRBD1. The V segment lost 0 bases and the J segment 2 bases; nucleotides outside the gene matches: 2. The germline V gene encodes CDR1 MNHEY and CDR2 SVGAGI. The CDR3 spans 15 residues. CDR3 sequence: CASSYSGQGPYEQYF. The CDR3 DNA sequence: TGTGCCAGCAGTTACTCGGGACAGGGCCCCTACGAGCAGTACTTC.

The chain combines TRBV28 with TRBJ1-2; D may be TRBD1 (5 bases). The CDR3 consists of 16 residues. CDR1 and CDR2 from the germline V gene are MDHEN and SYDVKM. V was clipped by 5 bases and J by 4 bases, with 20 bases between them. The CDR3 bases are TGTGCCAGCAGTCTGGGTGGGACCCCCAGGGCCTATGGCTACACCTTC. It translates to CASSLGGTPRAYGYTF.

Judged by abundance, this clonotype is medium-sized (0.01 to 0.1%). The V call is TRBV19, the J call TRBJ2-7; D perhaps matches TRBD1 (6 bases). The CDR3 is 15 residues long. Looked up from germline, CDR1 is LNHDA and CDR2 is SQIVND (reference sequence). V lost 6 bases and J lost 2, with 17 bases in between. CDR3 bases: TGTGCCAGTAGCCTCAGGCCGGGACATACCTACGAGCAGTACTTC. It translates to CASSLRPGHTYEQYF. The full variable domain, rest sourced from reference TRBV19 and TRBJ2-7, is DGGITQSPKYLFRKEGQNVTLSCEQNLNHDAMYWYRQDPGQGLRLIYYSQIVNDFQKGDIAEGYSVSREKKESFPLTVTSAQKNPTAFYLCASSLRPGHTYEQYFGPGTRLTVT.

A few counts support this clonotype. The rearrangement joins TRBV28 to TRBJ1-2; D unclear. V was shortened by 6 bases and J by 4 bases, with 21 bases between the two germline ends. The CDR3 covers 16 residues. Germline CDR1 and CDR2: MDHEN and SYDVKM. The CDR3 DNA reads TGTGCCAGCAGGACCGGATTGAGGACTTCTGCCTATGGCTACACCTTC. Translated: CASRTGLRTSAYGYTF.

The chain uses TRBV6-1 and TRBJ1-3, with 9 bases fitting TRBD1. The germline V gene encodes CDR1 MNHNS and CDR2 SASEGT. V lost 8 bases, J lost 4 bases, and 3 bases stayed unmatched. The CDR3 length is 13 residues. The DNA of the CDR3 is TGTGCCAGCCACGGGACAGGGGGAAACACCATATATTTT. Translated, it gives CASHGTGGNTIYF.

The V and J genes are TRBV7-2 and TRBJ1-5; TRBD1 might be the D (5 bases). Germline assignment: CDR1 SGHTA and CDR2 FQGNSA. V dropped 1 base and J dropped 5 bases, with 18 bases sitting between them. This CDR3 contains 17 residues. In nucleotides, the CDR3 is TGTGCCAGCAGCTTAGTGGGGACCCCGCTGGGTGATCAGCCCCAGCATTTT. It yields the protein CASSLVGTPLGDQPQHF.

V and J are TRBV7-2 and TRBJ1-3; TRBD1 might be the D (5 bases). Germline CDR1 SGHTA, CDR2 FQGNSA. The CDR3 is made up of 15 amino acids. V shed 3 bases and J shed 4 bases, with 13 bases lying between them. The CDR3 loop is CASSFRGPTGNTIYF. CDR3 bases: TGTGCCAGCAGCTTTCGGGGACCGACAGGAAACACCATATATTTT.

This sequence joins TRBV6-1 and TRBJ2-6, with 9 bases lining up with TRBD1. V lost 6 bases to trimming and J lost 0 bases; unmatched junction nucleotides: 9. The CDR3 contains 18 residues. The germline CDR1 and CDR2 sequences are MNHNS and SASEGT. The CDR3: CASRGGDRVGSGANVLTF. CDR3 bases: TGTGCCAGCAGAGGGGGGGACAGGGTCGGCTCTGGGGCCAACGTCCTGACTTTC.